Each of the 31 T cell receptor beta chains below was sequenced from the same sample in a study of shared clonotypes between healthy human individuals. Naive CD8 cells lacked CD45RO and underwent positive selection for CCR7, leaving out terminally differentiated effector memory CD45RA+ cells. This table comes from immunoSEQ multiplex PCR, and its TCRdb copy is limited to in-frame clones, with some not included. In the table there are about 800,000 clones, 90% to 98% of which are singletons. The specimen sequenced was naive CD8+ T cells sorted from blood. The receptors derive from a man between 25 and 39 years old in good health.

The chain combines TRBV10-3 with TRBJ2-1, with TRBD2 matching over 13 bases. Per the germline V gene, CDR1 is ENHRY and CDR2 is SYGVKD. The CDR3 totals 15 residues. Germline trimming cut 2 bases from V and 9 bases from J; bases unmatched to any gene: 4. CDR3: CAISEGLAGVVEQFF. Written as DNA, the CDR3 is TGTGCCATCAGTGAGGGACTAGCGGGAGTGGTTGAGCAGTTCTTC.

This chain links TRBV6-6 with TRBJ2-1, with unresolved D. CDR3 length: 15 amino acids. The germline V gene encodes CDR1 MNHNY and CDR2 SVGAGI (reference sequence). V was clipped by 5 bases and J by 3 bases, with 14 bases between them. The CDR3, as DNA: TGTGCCAGCAGTCGAAGGGCAACGGGCTACAATGAGCAGTTCTTC. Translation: CASSRRATGYNEQFF.

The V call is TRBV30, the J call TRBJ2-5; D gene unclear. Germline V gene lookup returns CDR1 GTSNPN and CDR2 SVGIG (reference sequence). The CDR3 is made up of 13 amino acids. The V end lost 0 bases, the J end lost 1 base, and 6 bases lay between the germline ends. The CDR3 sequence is CAWSVSTQETQYF. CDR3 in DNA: TGTGCCTGGAGTGTAAGCACCCAAGAGACCCAGTACTTC.

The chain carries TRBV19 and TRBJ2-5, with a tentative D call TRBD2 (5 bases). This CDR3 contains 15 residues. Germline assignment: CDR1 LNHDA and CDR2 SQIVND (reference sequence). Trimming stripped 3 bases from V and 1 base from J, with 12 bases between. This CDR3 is CASSMVGGLQETQYF. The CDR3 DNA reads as TGTGCCAGTAGTATGGTTGGCGGACTCCAAGAGACCCAGTACTTC.

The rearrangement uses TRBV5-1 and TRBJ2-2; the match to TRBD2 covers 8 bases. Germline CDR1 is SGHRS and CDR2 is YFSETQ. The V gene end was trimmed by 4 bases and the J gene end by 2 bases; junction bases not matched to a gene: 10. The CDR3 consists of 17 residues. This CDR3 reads CASSRPRAGDNTGELFF. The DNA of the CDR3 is TGCGCCAGCAGCCGCCCTAGAGCGGGAGATAACACCGGGGAGCTGTTTTTT.

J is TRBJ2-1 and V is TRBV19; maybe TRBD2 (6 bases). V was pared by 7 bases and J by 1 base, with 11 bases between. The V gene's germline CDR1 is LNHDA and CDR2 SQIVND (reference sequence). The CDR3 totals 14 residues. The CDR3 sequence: CASTPGGSYNEQFF. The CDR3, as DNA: TGTGCCAGTACCCCTGGGGGGTCCTACAATGAGCAGTTCTTC.

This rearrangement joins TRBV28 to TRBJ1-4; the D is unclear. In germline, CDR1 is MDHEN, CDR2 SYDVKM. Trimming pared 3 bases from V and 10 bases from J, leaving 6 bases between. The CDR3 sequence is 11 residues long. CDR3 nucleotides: TGTGCCAGCAGTTTGGGTGGAAAACTGTTTTTT. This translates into CASSLGGKLFF.

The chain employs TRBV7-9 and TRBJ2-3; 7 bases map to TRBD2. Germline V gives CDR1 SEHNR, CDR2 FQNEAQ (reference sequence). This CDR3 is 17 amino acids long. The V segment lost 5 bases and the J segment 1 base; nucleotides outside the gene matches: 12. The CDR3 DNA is TGTGCCAGCAGCCCCTCCCGAGGCCTAGCGGGCACAGATACGCAGTATTTT. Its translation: CASSPSRGLAGTDTQYF.

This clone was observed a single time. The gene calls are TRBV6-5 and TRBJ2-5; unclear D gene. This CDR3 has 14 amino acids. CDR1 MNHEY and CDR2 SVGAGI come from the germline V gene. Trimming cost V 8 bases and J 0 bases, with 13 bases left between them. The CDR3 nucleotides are TGTGCCAGCGCCCAAAGGGATTACCAAGAGACCCAGTACTTC. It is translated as CASAQRDYQETQYF.

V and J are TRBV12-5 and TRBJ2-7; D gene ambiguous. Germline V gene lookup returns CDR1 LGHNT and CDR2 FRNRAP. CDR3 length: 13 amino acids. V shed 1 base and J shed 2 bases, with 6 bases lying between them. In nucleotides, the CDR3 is TGTGCTAGTGGTTTGGGACCGACCTACGAGCAGTACTTC. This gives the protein CASGLGPTYEQYF. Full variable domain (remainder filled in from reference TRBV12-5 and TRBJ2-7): DARVTQTPRHKVTEMGQEVTMRCQPILGHNTVFWYRQTMMQGLELLAYFRNRAPLDDSGMPKDRFSAEMPDATLATLKIQPSEPRDSAVYFCASGLGPTYEQYFGPGTRLTVT.

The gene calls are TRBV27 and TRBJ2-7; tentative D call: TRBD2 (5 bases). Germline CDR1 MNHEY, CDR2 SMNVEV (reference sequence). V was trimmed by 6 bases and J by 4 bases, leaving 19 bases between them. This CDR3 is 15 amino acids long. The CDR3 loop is CASRRPLDGMYEQYF. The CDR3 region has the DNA TGTGCCAGCAGACGTCCCCTCGACGGGATGTACGAGCAGTACTTC.

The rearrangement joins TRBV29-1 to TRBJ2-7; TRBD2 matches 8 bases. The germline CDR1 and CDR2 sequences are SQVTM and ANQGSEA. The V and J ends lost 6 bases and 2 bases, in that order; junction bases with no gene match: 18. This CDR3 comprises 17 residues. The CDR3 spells CSVVGGLAGLRTYEQYF. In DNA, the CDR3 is TGCAGCGTGGTAGGTGGGCTAGCGGGCCTAAGGACCTACGAGCAGTACTTC.

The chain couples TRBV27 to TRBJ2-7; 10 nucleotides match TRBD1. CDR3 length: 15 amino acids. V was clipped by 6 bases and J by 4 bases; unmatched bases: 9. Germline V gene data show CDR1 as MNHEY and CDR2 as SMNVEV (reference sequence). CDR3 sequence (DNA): TGTGCCAGCAGGACGACAGGGGGCGCAAGTTACGAGCAGTACTTC. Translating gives CASRTTGGASYEQYF.

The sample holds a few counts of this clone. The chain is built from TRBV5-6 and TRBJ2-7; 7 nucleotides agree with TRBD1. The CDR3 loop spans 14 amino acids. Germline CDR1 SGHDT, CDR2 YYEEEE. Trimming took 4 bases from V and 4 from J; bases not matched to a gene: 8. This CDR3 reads CASSPRGNPYEQYF. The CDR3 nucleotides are TGTGCCAGCAGCCCCAGGGGGAACCCTTACGAGCAGTACTTC.

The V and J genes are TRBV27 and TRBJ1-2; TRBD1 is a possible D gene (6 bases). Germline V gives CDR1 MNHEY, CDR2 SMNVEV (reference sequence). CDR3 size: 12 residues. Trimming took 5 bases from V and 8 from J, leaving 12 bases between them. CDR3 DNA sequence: TGTGCCAGCAGTCTTGGGGGCTCCGGCTACACCTTC. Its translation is CASSLGGSGYTF.

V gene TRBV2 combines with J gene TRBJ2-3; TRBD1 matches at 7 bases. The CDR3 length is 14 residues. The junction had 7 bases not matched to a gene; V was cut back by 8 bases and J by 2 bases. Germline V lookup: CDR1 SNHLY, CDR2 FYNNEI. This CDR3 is CASRPGQYTDTQYF. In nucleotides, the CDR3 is TGTGCCAGCCGACCGGGACAGTACACAGATACGCAGTATTTT. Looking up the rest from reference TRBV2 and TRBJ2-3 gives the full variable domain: EPEVTQTPSHQVTQMGQEVILRCVPISNHLYFYWYRQILGQKVEFLVSFYNNEISEKSEIFDDQFSVERPDGSNFTLKIRSTKLEDSAMYFCASRPGQYTDTQYFGPGTRLTVL.

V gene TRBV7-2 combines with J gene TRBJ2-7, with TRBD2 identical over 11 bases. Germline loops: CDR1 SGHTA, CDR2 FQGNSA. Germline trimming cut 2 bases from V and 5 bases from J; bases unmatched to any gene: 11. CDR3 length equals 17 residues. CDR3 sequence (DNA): TGTGCCAGCAGCTTAACCTTTAGCGGGAGGGCAGCCAACGAGCAGTACTTC. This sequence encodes CASSLTFSGRAANEQYF.

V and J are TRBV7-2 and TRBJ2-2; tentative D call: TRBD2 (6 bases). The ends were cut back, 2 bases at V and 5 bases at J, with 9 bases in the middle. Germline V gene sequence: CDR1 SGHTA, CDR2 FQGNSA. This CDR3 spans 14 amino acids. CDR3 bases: TGTGCCAGCAGCTTACGCGGGGCAACCGGGGAGCTGTTTTTT. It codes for CASSLRGATGELFF.

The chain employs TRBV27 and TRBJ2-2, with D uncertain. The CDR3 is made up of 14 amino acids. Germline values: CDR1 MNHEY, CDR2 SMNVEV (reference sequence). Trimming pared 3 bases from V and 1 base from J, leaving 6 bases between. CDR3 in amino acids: CASSLTWNTGELFF. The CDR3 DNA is TGTGCCAGCAGTTTGACCTGGAACACCGGGGAGCTGTTTTTT.

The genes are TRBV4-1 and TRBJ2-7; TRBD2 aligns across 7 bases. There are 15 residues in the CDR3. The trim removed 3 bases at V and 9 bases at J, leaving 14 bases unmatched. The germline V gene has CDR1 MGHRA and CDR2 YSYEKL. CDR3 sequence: CASSQGPGLYEGQYF. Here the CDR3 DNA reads TGCGCCAGCAGCCAGGGCCCGGGACTATACGAGGGGCAGTACTTC.

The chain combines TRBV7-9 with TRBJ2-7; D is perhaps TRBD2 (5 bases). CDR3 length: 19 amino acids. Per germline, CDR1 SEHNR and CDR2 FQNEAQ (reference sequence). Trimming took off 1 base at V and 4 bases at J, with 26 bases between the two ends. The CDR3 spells CASSLVPGVTRYSEYEQYF. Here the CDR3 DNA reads TGTGCCAGCAGCTTAGTTCCCGGGGTGACTCGATACTCGGAATACGAGCAGTACTTC.

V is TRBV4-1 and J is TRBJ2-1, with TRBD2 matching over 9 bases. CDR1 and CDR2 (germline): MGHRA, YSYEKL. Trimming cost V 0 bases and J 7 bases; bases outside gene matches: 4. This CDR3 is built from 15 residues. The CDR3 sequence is CASSQDLGLANEQFF. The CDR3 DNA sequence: TGCGCCAGCAGCCAAGATTTGGGACTAGCTAATGAGCAGTTCTTC.

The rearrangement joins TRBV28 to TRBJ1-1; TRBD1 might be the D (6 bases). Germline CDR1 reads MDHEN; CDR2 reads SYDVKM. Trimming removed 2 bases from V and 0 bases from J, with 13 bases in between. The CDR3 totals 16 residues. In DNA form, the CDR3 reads TGTGCCAGCAGTTTAGAGCAGGGGAAAATGAACACTGAAGCTTTCTTT. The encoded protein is CASSLEQGKMNTEAFF.

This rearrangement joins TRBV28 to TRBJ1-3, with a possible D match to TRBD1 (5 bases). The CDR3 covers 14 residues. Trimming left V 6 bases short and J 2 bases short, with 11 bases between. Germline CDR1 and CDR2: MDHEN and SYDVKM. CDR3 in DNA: TGTGCCAGCAGGGCGAGGACAACTGGAAACACCATATATTTT. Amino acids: CASRARTTGNTIYF.

In DNA form, the CDR3 reads TGCGCCAGCAGCCAAGACAGGACTAGCGCGTACGAGCAGTACTTC. This sequence encodes CASSQDRTSAYEQYF. The gene calls are TRBV4-3 and TRBJ2-7, with TRBD2 identical over 9 bases. Germline V gene lookup returns CDR1 LGHNA and CDR2 YSLEER. The V segment lost 0 bases and the J segment 4 bases; nucleotides outside the gene matches: 4. The CDR3 is made up of 15 amino acids.

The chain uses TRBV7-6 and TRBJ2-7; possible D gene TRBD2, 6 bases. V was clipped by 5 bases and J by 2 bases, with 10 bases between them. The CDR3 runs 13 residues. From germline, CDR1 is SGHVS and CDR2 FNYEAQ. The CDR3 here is CASSEGLPYEQYF. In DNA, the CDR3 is TGTGCCAGCAGCGAGGGACTTCCCTACGAGCAGTACTTC.

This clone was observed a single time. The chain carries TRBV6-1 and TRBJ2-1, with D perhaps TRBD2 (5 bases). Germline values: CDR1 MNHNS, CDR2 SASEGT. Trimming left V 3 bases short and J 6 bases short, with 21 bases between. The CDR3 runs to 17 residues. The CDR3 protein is CASSDPWTSLAFNEQFF. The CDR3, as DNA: TGTGCCAGCAGTGACCCCTGGACCTCCCTAGCCTTCAATGAGCAGTTCTTC.

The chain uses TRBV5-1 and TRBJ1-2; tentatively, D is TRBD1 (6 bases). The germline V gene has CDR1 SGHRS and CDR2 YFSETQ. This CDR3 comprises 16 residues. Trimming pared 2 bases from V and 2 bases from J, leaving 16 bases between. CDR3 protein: CASSLYLTGLNYGYTF. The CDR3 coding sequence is TGCGCCAGCAGCTTATACCTTACAGGGCTAAACTATGGCTACACCTTC. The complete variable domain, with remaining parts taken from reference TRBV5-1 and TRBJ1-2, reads KAGVTQTPRYLIKTRGQQVTLSCSPISGHRSVSWYQQTPGQGLQFLFEYFSETQRNKGNFPGRFSGRQFSNSRSEMNVSTLELGDSALYLCASSLYLTGLNYGYTFGSGTRLTVV.

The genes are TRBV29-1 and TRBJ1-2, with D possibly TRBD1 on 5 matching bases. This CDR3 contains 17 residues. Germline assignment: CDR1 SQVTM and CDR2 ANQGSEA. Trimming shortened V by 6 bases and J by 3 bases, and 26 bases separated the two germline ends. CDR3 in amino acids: CSVQGSFWGSGDYGYTF. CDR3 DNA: TGCAGCGTCCAGGGATCGTTTTGGGGGAGTGGAGACTATGGCTACACCTTC.

The chain's CDR3 is CSVSLAGEQETQYF. CDR3 coding DNA: TGCAGCGTCTCACTAGCGGGGGAACAAGAGACCCAGTACTTC. This rearrangement joins TRBV29-1 to TRBJ2-5; TRBD2 agrees at 11 bases. This CDR3 comprises 14 residues. V was clipped by 6 bases and J by 2 bases; unmatched bases: 5. The germline gives CDR1 SQVTM, CDR2 ANQGSEA.

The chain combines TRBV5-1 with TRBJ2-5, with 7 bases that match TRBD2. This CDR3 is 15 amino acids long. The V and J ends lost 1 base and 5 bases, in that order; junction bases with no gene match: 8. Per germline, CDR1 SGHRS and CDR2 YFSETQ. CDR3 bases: TGCGCCAGCAGCTTGAACCCAGCGGGAACGGAGACCCAGTACTTC. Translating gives CASSLNPAGTETQYF.